A single sample is the source of the 25 T cell receptor beta chains below, sequenced in a study of vaccination effects on CD4 cells after COVID-19. Only in-frame clones appear in the TCRdb table, and some are missing; sequencing was by immunoSEQ multiplex PCR. The sample has fewer than 30,000 clones; 73% are singletons. Antigen-specific CD4+ T cell clonotypes were called by their expansion after viral peptide-pool culture in ViraFEST. After around ten days in culture, the CD4+ T cells were isolated. Either the mRNA-1273 or the BNT162b2 vaccine was given to participants as two doses. Antigen specificity for these receptors is unknown. Source: CD4+ T cells from PBMCs cultured with SARS-CoV-2 spike peptides, taken after COVID-19 vaccination. The receptors here all came from a human donor who received a COVID-19 vaccine.

This clone was observed a handful of times. DNA of the CDR3: TGTGCCAGCAGTGAGGAAGCTGGGGGGGATCAGCCCCAGCATTTT. This translates into CASSEEAGGDQPQHF. This chain uses TRBV2 with TRBJ1-5; a possible D gene is TRBD1 (5 bases). Trimming shortened V by 3 bases and J by 5 bases, and 14 bases separated the two germline ends. Germline loops: CDR1 SNHLY, CDR2 FYNNEI. CDR3 length: 15 amino acids. The variable domain in full, with the rest retrieved from reference TRBV2 and TRBJ1-5, is EPEVTQTPSHQVTQMGQEVILRCVPISNHLYFYWYRQILGQKVEFLVSFYNNEISEKSEIFDDQFSVERPDGSNFTLKIRSTKLEDSAMYFCASSEEAGGDQPQHFGDGTRLSIL.

A remark on this clone: The junction departs from germline at one end; a sequencing error may be responsible. This chain joins TRBV5-1 and TRBJ1-4; the D is unclear. This CDR3 spans 14 amino acids. Germline loops: CDR1 SGHRS, CDR2 YFSETQ. CDR3 amino acids: CASSLGPTNEKLFF. CDR3 in DNA: TGCGCCAGCAGCTTGGGGCCAACAAATGAAAAACTGTTTTTT.

The chain recombines TRBV3-1 (or the pseudogene TRBV3-2) with TRBJ2-1; D possibly corresponds to TRBD2 (7 bases). The CDR3 has 14 residues. V was pared by 5 bases and J by 5 bases, with 13 bases between. Germline CDR1 LGHDT, CDR2 YNNKEL (reference sequence). Here the CDR3 DNA reads TGTGCCAGCAGCTGGGGGGCGGGGGACAATGAGCAGTTCTTC. This translates into CASSWGAGDNEQFF.

The chain has TRBV18 and TRBJ1-2, with TRBD1 matching over 7 bases. This CDR3 is 14 amino acids long. V trimming: 3 bases; J trimming: 3 bases; junction bases outside the gene matches: 4. Germline V gives CDR1 KGHSH, CDR2 LQKENI. Here the CDR3 reads CASSPGTDHYGYTF. Written as DNA, the CDR3 is TGTGCCAGCTCACCCGGGACAGACCACTATGGCTACACCTTC.

This clone was counted a single time. The chain links TRBV7-9 to TRBJ1-4; the D is unclear. The length of the CDR3 is 14 residues. Germline CDR1 reads SEHNR; CDR2 reads FQNEAQ (reference sequence). V lost 5 bases to trimming and J lost 8 bases, with 15 bases between them. CDR3 nucleotide sequence: TGTGCCAGCAGCCCATTGCTCGGACTCGAAAAACTGTTTTTT. Translated, it gives CASSPLLGLEKLFF.

By share, this clone counts as medium-sized. The V and J genes are TRBV11-2 and TRBJ2-3; D is possibly TRBD2 (6 bases). The CDR3 totals 17 residues. Per the germline V gene, CDR1 is SGHAT and CDR2 is FQNNGV. The ends were cut back, 5 bases at V and 5 bases at J, with 23 bases in the middle. In DNA form, the CDR3 reads TGTGCCAGCAGCCCTAGGAGGAATACGGGACTGGGAGATACGCAGTATTTT. Translating gives CASSPRRNTGLGDTQYF.

V and J are TRBV2 and TRBJ1-6; no reliable D call. The V gene lost 8 bases and the J gene lost 5 bases, with 16 bases spanning the gap. The CDR3 spans 15 residues. The V gene's germline CDR1 is SNHLY and CDR2 FYNNEI. The CDR3 DNA follows: TGTGCCAGCGTAATCTCATACCCGGATAATTCACCCCTCCACTTT. It yields the protein CASVISYPDNSPLHF.

The V and J genes are TRBV30 and TRBJ1-5; 7 bases align to TRBD1. The germline V gene has CDR1 GTSNPN and CDR2 SVGIG (reference sequence). With V trimmed by 1 base and J by 6 bases, 3 bases remained unmatched. CDR3 size: 13 residues. The CDR3 is CAWSGQGSQPQHF. The CDR3 region has the DNA TGTGCCTGGAGTGGACAGGGTAGTCAGCCCCAGCATTTT.

V is TRBV6-5 and J is TRBJ1-2; D possibly corresponds to TRBD1 (6 bases). V was cut by 7 bases and J by 3 bases, with 15 bases left in between. Germline values: CDR1 MNHEY, CDR2 SVGAGI. The CDR3 spans 14 residues. The CDR3 spells CASNFGTSDYGYTF. The CDR3 DNA reads as TGTGCCAGCAATTTTGGGACATCTGACTATGGCTACACCTTC.

By frequency in the sample, this clone is large. The rearrangement links TRBV3-1 (or the pseudogene TRBV3-2) to TRBJ2-1; the match to TRBD2 covers 11 bases. The V and J ends lost 4 bases and 6 bases, in that order; junction bases with no gene match: 2. The germline V gene encodes CDR1 LGHDT and CDR2 YNNKEL (reference sequence). The length of the CDR3 is 14 residues. CDR3 sequence (DNA): TGTGCCAGCAGCCCACTAGCGGGAGTCAATGAGCAGTTCTTC. Amino acid sequence: CASSPLAGVNEQFF.

The table lists this clone with a few counts. The rearrangement links TRBV9 to TRBJ2-2; D is undetermined. The ends were cut back, 0 bases at V and 7 bases at J, with 13 bases in the middle. The CDR3 length is 15 residues. CDR1 SGDLS and CDR2 YYNGEE come from the germline V gene. The DNA of the CDR3 is TGTGCCAGCAGCGTAGCGCCGTCTGCTATCGGGGAGCTGTTTTTT. Amino acid sequence: CASSVAPSAIGELFF.

This rearrangement joins TRBV5-1 to TRBJ1-6; D gene uncertain. Germline-derived CDR1 and CDR2 are SGHRS and YFSETQ. This CDR3 is built from 14 residues. V was cut by 6 bases and J by 5 bases, with 12 bases left in between. The CDR3 is CASTSGINNSPLHF. CDR3 DNA: TGCGCCAGCACCTCCGGGATAAATAATTCACCCCTCCACTTT.

The rearrangement joins TRBV6-5 to TRBJ1-2, with 7 bases matching TRBD1. The germline gives CDR1 MNHEY, CDR2 SVGAGI. The CDR3 has 12 residues. V was clipped by 11 bases and J by 2 bases; unmatched bases: 5. CDR3 residues: CASQGENYGYTF. CDR3 bases: TGTGCCTCTCAGGGGGAGAACTATGGCTACACCTTC.

This clone was recorded once. V is TRBV3-1 (or the pseudogene TRBV3-2) and J is TRBJ1-5; the D is unclear. The CDR3 is 12 residues long. Trimming shortened V by 2 bases and J by 6 bases, and 5 bases separated the two germline ends. Looked up from germline, CDR1 is LGHDT and CDR2 is YNNKEL (reference sequence). The CDR3 DNA sequence: TGTGCCAGCAGCCAAAGGGCTCAGCCCCAGCATTTT. Translating it yields CASSQRAQPQHF.

V is TRBV5-4 and J is TRBJ1-2, with TRBD1 matching over 7 bases. The CDR3 is made up of 14 amino acids. Trimming took 2 bases from V and 4 from J; bases not matched to a gene: 5. Germline-derived CDR1 and CDR2 are SGHNT and YYREEE (reference sequence). This CDR3 is CASSLADRSYGYTF. The CDR3 region has the DNA TGTGCCAGCAGCTTAGCGGACAGGAGCTATGGCTACACCTTC.

The chain has TRBV2 and TRBJ2-1; a weak D match, TRBD2 (6 bases). Germline lookup yields CDR1 SNHLY and CDR2 FYNNEI. Deletions cut 6 bases from V and 4 bases from J, with 13 bases between. This CDR3 comprises 14 residues. Here the CDR3 reads CASSAAGLYNEQFF. CDR3 bases: TGTGCCAGCAGCGCCGCGGGACTTTACAATGAGCAGTTCTTC. The full variable domain, rest sourced from reference TRBV2 and TRBJ2-1, is EPEVTQTPSHQVTQMGQEVILRCVPISNHLYFYWYRQILGQKVEFLVSFYNNEISEKSEIFDDQFSVERPDGSNFTLKIRSTKLEDSAMYFCASSAAGLYNEQFFGPGTRLTVL.

J is TRBJ1-2 and V is TRBV29-1; D gene unclear. Trimming removed 1 base from V and 6 bases from J, with 12 bases in between. The CDR3 extends over 13 amino acids. Germline CDR1 reads SQVTM; CDR2 reads ANQGSEA. CDR3 residues: CSVEGPRLDGYTF. The CDR3 nucleotides read TGCAGCGTTGAAGGACCGAGACTTGATGGCTACACCTTC.

The rearrangement links TRBV27 to TRBJ1-5; TRBD1 agrees at 7 bases. CDR3 size: 15 residues. Germline CDR1 MNHEY, CDR2 SMNVEV (reference sequence). The V gene end was trimmed by 8 bases and the J gene end by 4 bases; junction bases not matched to a gene: 11. The DNA for the CDR3 is TGTGCCAGCCGGGACAGTAACCAACTGAATCAGCCCCAGCATTTT. Protein: CASRDSNQLNQPQHF.

The V call is TRBV6-6, the J call TRBJ2-1; D is undetermined. V gave up 2 bases and J gave up 6 bases, with 14 bases separating them. This CDR3 is built from 15 residues. The germline gives CDR1 MNHNY, CDR2 SVGAGI (reference sequence). As DNA, the CDR3 is TGTGCCAGCAGTTACGGGCTAGAGAGCACCAATGAGCAGTTCTTC. This sequence encodes CASSYGLESTNEQFF.

J is TRBJ1-6 and V is TRBV9; TRBD1 might be the D (5 bases). The V and J ends lost 0 bases and 6 bases respectively, with 10 bases between them. From germline, CDR1 is SGDLS and CDR2 YYNGEE. This CDR3 contains 15 residues. CDR3 sequence: CASSVGTTPNSPLHF. DNA for the CDR3: TGTGCCAGCAGCGTAGGGACAACTCCTAATTCACCCCTCCACTTT.

The chain is built from TRBV13 and TRBJ2-1, with D hard to call. CDR1 and CDR2 from the germline V gene are PRHDT and FYEKMQ (reference sequence). The CDR3 consists of 16 residues. V lost 2 bases and J 0 bases, leaving 11 bases between the germline ends. CDR3 loop: CASSLNLWISYNEQFF. The CDR3 bases are TGTGCCAGCAGCTTAAATTTGTGGATCTCCTACAATGAGCAGTTCTTC.

The CDR3: CASTLLGGDLYGYTF. The CDR3 nucleotides read TGTGCCAGTACCCTACTGGGGGGGGATCTCTATGGCTACACCTTC. The gene calls are TRBV19 and TRBJ1-2; D perhaps matches TRBD1 (5 bases). V lost 7 bases, J lost 4 bases, and 19 bases lay in between. CDR1 is LNHDA, CDR2 SQIVND, per germline (reference sequence). CDR3 length: 15 residues.

The chain is built from TRBV5-1 and TRBJ1-3; possibly TRBD1 for D (6 bases). Germline-derived CDR1 and CDR2 are SGHRS and YFSETQ. V lost 4 bases, J lost 4 bases, and 15 bases lay in between. The CDR3 runs to 15 residues. In DNA, the CDR3 is TGCGCCAGCAGCCAAACCCCAGGGGACGGAAACACCATATATTTT. It specifies CASSQTPGDGNTIYF. The variable domain in full, completed from reference TRBV5-1 and TRBJ1-3, reads KAGVTQTPRYLIKTRGQQVTLSCSPISGHRSVSWYQQTPGQGLQFLFEYFSETQRNKGNFPGRFSGRQFSNSRSEMNVSTLELGDSALYLCASSQTPGDGNTIYFGEGSWLTVV.

The chain combines TRBV27 with TRBJ1-6; D is ambiguous. The CDR3 spans 15 residues. Trimming took 5 bases from V and 7 from J, leaving 15 bases between them. From germline, CDR1 is MNHEY and CDR2 SMNVEV (reference sequence). The CDR3 DNA reads as TGTGCCAGCAGTGGGGTCCGGGAAACAAATTCACCCCTCCACTTT. Protein sequence: CASSGVRETNSPLHF.

The chain combines TRBV10-2 with TRBJ1-1; 10 nucleotides line up with TRBD1. After removal of 8 bases from V and 1 base from J, the junction contained 7 bases not matched to a gene. This CDR3 contains 15 residues. CDR1 is WSHSY, CDR2 SAAADI, per germline. The CDR3 sequence: CASFGRDRGNTEAFF. In DNA form, the CDR3 reads TGCGCCAGCTTCGGGCGGGACAGGGGGAACACTGAAGCTTTCTTT.